This TCR beta chain was documented in a study of OX40 agonist ivuxolimab in advanced cancers. Measured with immunoSEQ multiplex PCR; TCRdb has only the in-frame clones, and not every one. The data contain roughly 68,000 clones, over 75% of them singletons. Study-wide results and caveats: Among the lowest levels of clonal expansion were found in partial responders at 0.1-3.0 mg/kg.

This CDR3 has 14 residues. V lost 4 bases, J lost 3 bases, and 11 bases lay in between. Germline CDR1 SEHNR, CDR2 FQNEAQ (reference sequence). This clone was detected only a few times. Antigen specificity is unknown. The J gene is TRBJ2-3, the V gene TRBV7-9, with D possibly matching TRBD2 (5 bases). The sequencing used CD4+ or CD8+ T cells sorted from blood, collected in a trial of the OX40 agonist ivuxolimab. The clonotype originates from an adult with an advanced solid tumor such as melanoma, head and neck, liver or kidney cancer. The CDR3 bases are TGTGCCAGCAGCTCACTAACTAGTACAGATACGCAGTATTTT. It encodes CASSSLTSTDTQYF.